Below, one T cell receptor beta chain is given with its context. Original handling: The assay estimated nucleated cells by amplifying reference gene primers. Some clones are missing from TCRdb's copy, which holds only in-frame ones; the method was immunoSEQ multiplex PCR. V, J and clone size reflect that table, while D and trimming were determined from the DNA. The table includes roughly 80,000 clones, roughly 84% detected once. The data derive from a study of blood T cell repertoires in COVID-19. Whole-study context: Some COVID-19 samples were acute and others convalescent; all came from the United States, Italy and Spain. Sources were T cells, B-cell-depleted T cells, or PBMCs; the material itself was cDNA or gDNA.

Sequencing was carried out using peripheral blood. The receptor was derived from a woman aged 70-85 years with acute or convalescent COVID-19.

The CDR3 region is CASSVAPGNSPLHF. The CDR3 coding sequence is TGTGCCAGCAGCGTAGCTCCAGGGAATTCACCCCTCCACTTT. The chain uses TRBV9 and TRBJ1-6, with D possibly TRBD1 on 5 matching bases. There are 14 residues in the CDR3. Germline lookup yields CDR1 SGDLS and CDR2 YYNGEE. Trimming removed 0 bases at V and 7 bases at J, with 8 bases between.